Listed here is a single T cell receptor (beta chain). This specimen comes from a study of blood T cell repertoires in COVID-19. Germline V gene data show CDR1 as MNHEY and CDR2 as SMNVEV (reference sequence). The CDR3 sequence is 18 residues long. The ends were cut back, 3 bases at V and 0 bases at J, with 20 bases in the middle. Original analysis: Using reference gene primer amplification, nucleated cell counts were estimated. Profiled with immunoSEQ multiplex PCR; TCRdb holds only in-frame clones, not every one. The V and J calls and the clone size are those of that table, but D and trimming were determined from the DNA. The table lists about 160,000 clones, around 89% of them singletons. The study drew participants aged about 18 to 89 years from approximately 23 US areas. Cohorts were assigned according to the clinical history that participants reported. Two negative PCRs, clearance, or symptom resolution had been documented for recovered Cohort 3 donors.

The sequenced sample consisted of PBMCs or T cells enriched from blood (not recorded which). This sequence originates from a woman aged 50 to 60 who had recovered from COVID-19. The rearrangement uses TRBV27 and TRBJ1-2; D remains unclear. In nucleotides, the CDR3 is TGTGCCAGCAGTTTTCAAACACCGCGGCAATCTACTAACTATGGCTACACCTTC. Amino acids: CASSFQTPRQSTNYGYTF.